Listed below are T cell receptor beta chains from one sample, sequenced in a study of regulatory T cells in long-lasting Graves disease. MiXCR, applied by TCRdb to the multiplex PCR reads, yields one record per CDR3 protein. Of some 470,000 distinct CDR3 sequences in the sample, 20% to 25% were seen once. Sequences were derived from peripheral blood mononuclear cells (PBMCs), sampled when the disease was refractory, from a patient treated with antithyroid drugs. The receptors stem from a female donor with Graves disease. The CDR3 runs from the conserved cysteine through the conserved F or W. D genes are given only for firm matches. The listing skips clone size in some rows; elsewhere it reads once, few, many or a size class.

abundance	j_gene	v_gene	d_gene	CDR3aa	CDR3nt
many	TRBJ2-5	TRBV3-1	TRBD1	CASSRQGMEETQYF	TGTGCCAGCAGCCGACAGGGGATGGAAGAGACCCAGTACTTC
-	TRBJ2-7	TRBV6-2/TRBV6-3	TRBD1	CASSYPGQALPEQYF	TGTGCCAGCAGTTACCCGGGACAGGCCCTCCCCGAGCAGTACTTC
many	TRBJ2-6	TRBV10-3	TRBD2	CAISESSGRPRGSSGANVLTF	TGTGCCATCAGTGAGTCGAGCGGGAGACCGCGTGGTAGTTCTGGGGCCAACGTCCTGACTTTC
-	TRBJ1-2	TRBV5-1	-	CASSAGRPEGYGYTF	TGCGCCAGCAGCGCCGGACGTCCGGAGGGATATGGCTACACCTTC
few	TRBJ1-4	TRBV6-5	-	CASSSAGTTIKKLFF	TGTGCCAGCAGTTCCGCCGGGACAACGATAAAGAAACTGTTTTTT
-	TRBJ1-2	TRBV11-3	TRBD1	CASSLAAGGGGGYTF	TGTGCCAGCAGCTTAGCCGCAGGGGGCGGTGGTGGCTACACCTTC
many	TRBJ1-4	TRBV28	-	CASSFYAAGTNEKLFF	TGTGCCAGCAGTTTTTATGCCGCGGGGACTAATGAAAAACTGTTTTTT
once	TRBJ2-7	TRBV7-6	-	CAGSSEGAYEQYF	TGTGCCGGCAGCTCGGAGGGGGCCTACGAGCAGTACTTC
-	TRBJ1-6	TRBV3-1	-	CASSQRHNNSPLHF	TGTGCCAGCAGCCAACGACACAATAATTCACCCCTCCACTTT
few	TRBJ2-6	TRBV28	TRBD2	CASSLRVAGLGPGANVLTF	TGTGCCAGCAGTTTAAGAGTAGCGGGCCTGGGCCCTGGGGCCAACGTCCTGACTTTC
few	TRBJ2-5	TRBV20-1	-	CSAPNPQLPQETQYF	TGCAGTGCGCCGAACCCCCAGCTCCCCCAAGAGACCCAGTACTTC
many	TRBJ2-5	TRBV28	-	CASSPFKETQYF	TGTGCCAGCAGTCCCTTTAAAGAGACCCAGTACTTC
few	TRBJ2-5	TRBV7-6	TRBD1	CASSFWDRQETQYF	TGTGCCAGCAGCTTCTGGGACAGGCAAGAGACCCAGTACTTC
-	TRBJ1-5	TRBV6-1	-	CASRHTGVSNQPQHF	TGTGCCAGCAGGCACACAGGAGTTAGCAATCAGCCCCAGCATTTT
-	TRBJ1-1	TRBV30	-	CAWRTGWQAFF	TGTGCCTGGAGAACAGGGTGGCAAGCTTTCTTT
many	TRBJ1-6	TRBV9	-	CASSVATLGGSPLHF	TGTGCCAGCAGCGTAGCTACCCTCGGCGGTTCACCCCTCCACTTT
many	TRBJ1-6	TRBV28	-	CASRPRGVYNSPLHF	TGTGCCAGCAGACCCCGAGGAGTGTATAATTCACCCCTCCACTTT
few	TRBJ1-6	TRBV4-1	-	CASSQGQEYSPLHF	TGCGCCAGCAGCCAAGGTCAGGAGTACTCACCCCTCCACTTT
many	TRBJ1-1	TRBV12-3/TRBV12-4	-	CASSFIGGRTEAFF	TGTGCCAGCAGTTTTATCGGGGGGCGGACTGAAGCTTTCTTT
-	TRBJ1-5	TRBV20-1	-	CSATGYDREYSNQPQHF	TGCAGTGCTACGGGGTATGACAGAGAATATAGCAATCAGCCCCAGCATTTT
many	TRBJ2-7	TRBV2	TRBD1	CASSVAGQGAGEQYF	TGTGCCAGCAGTGTAGCGGGACAGGGGGCTGGGGAGCAGTACTTC
few	TRBJ1-6	TRBV20-1	-	CSARTPQDSLNSPLHF	TGCAGTGCTAGAACCCCCCAGGACAGCTTAAATTCACCCCTCCACTTT
few	TRBJ1-6	TRBV6-1	TRBD1	CASSGYRGRGGDSPLHF	TGTGCCAGCAGCGGCTACAGGGGGCGCGGGGGCGATTCACCCCTCCACTTT
-	TRBJ2-7	TRBV11-3	TRBD1	CASSLMGQGGYEQYF	TGTGCCAGCAGCTTGATGGGACAGGGCGGCTACGAGCAGTACTTC
few	TRBJ2-7	TRBV5-1	TRBD2	CASSSRTSGSYYEQYF	TGCGCCAGCAGCTCTCGGACTAGCGGGAGTTACTACGAGCAGTACTTC